One sample yielded the 14 T cell receptor beta chains listed below, sequenced in a study of beta chain features in type 1 diabetes. Findings of the study overall: Shortening of TCRB CDR3s, moderate but significant, appeared in all four CD4+ subsets of Type 1 diabetes patients.

No antigen is known for these receptors. The authors reverse transcribed all of the isolated RNA, so sequencing captured expressed TCRB transcripts. TCRdb's table, derived via immunoSEQ multiplex PCR, lists solely in-frame clones and lacks some. The table lists about 650,000 clones, 9.5% to 15% of them singletons. Specimen: naive CD4+ T cells from blood. The receptor source for this set is a man in his thirties or forties with type 1 diabetes.

This clone was seen only a few times. This chain links TRBV6-1 with TRBJ2-7, with 8 nucleotides matching TRBD1. The CDR3 totals 14 residues. Per the germline V gene, CDR1 is MNHNS and CDR2 is SASEGT. For the CDR3, the DNA is TGTGCAACCAAACGTGACAGGGGACACTACGAGCAGTACTTC. This gives the protein CATKRDRGHYEQYF.

The rearrangement joins TRBV19 to TRBJ1-1; D not resolved. Trimming pared 6 bases from V and 2 bases from J, leaving 10 bases between. Germline values: CDR1 LNHDA, CDR2 SQIVND (reference sequence). The CDR3 extends over 13 amino acids. The CDR3 bases are TGTGCCAGTAGCGGTGGGTCTAACACTGAAGCTTTCTTT. Amino acid sequence: CASSGGSNTEAFF.

The rearrangement uses TRBV19 and TRBJ1-5; 9 bases match TRBD1. V lost 7 bases, J lost 5 bases, and 9 bases stayed unmatched. The CDR3 is 15 residues long. The germline V gene has CDR1 LNHDA and CDR2 SQIVND (reference sequence). CDR3 residues: CASTRQGVAHQPQHF. The CDR3 coding sequence is TGTGCCAGTACAAGACAGGGGGTAGCCCATCAGCCCCAGCATTTT. The full variable domain, completed using reference TRBV19 and TRBJ1-5, is DGGITQSPKYLFRKEGQNVTLSCEQNLNHDAMYWYRQDPGQGLRLIYYSQIVNDFQKGDIAEGYSVSREKKESFPLTVTSAQKNPTAFYLCASTRQGVAHQPQHFGDGTRLSIL.

The chain has TRBV2 and TRBJ1-2; D call uncertain. The CDR3 has 14 residues. CDR1 and CDR2 from the germline V gene are SNHLY and FYNNEI. Trimming stripped 9 bases from V and 0 bases from J, with 14 bases between. CDR3: CARDTGLSNYGYTF. The CDR3 DNA sequence: TGTGCCAGAGATACCGGGCTCTCTAACTATGGCTACACCTTC.

This clone was observed a few times. The DNA for the CDR3 is TGTGCCAGCAGTTCCACGTCCTCTCAGCCCCAGCATTTT. This gives the protein CASSSTSSQPQHF. The V and J genes are TRBV6-5 and TRBJ1-5; D is undetermined. Between the trimmed V and J ends, which lost 4 bases and 6 bases, there was a span of 10 bases. The germline V gene has CDR1 MNHEY and CDR2 SVGAGI. This CDR3 is built from 13 residues.

This clone was counted between two and nine times. V is TRBV2 and J is TRBJ2-6; D unclear. With 2 bases removed from V and 0 bases from J, the gap between germline ends came to 11 bases. From germline, CDR1 is SNHLY and CDR2 FYNNEI. The CDR3 consists of 17 residues. The CDR3 loop is CASSEILDFSGANVLTF. As DNA, the CDR3 is TGTGCCAGCAGTGAAATCTTGGATTTCTCTGGGGCCAACGTCCTGACTTTC.

V gene TRBV30 combines with J gene TRBJ1-4, with TRBD1 matching over 10 bases. The germline CDR1 and CDR2 sequences are GTSNPN and SVGIG (reference sequence). Trimming took 5 bases from V and 5 from J; bases not matched to a gene: 8. There are 15 residues in the CDR3. As DNA, the CDR3 is TGTGCCTGGGATCGTCCGGGACAGGGGAATGAAAAACTGTTTTTT. Translation: CAWDRPGQGNEKLFF.

There are a few counts of this clone. The J gene is TRBJ1-5, the V gene TRBV19; D ambiguous. Germline loops: CDR1 LNHDA, CDR2 SQIVND (reference sequence). CDR3 length: 13 amino acids. V lost 0 bases, J lost 6 bases, and 6 bases lay in between. CDR3 sequence reads: CASSIEGAQPQHF. The CDR3 DNA is TGTGCCAGTAGTATAGAGGGTGCTCAGCCCCAGCATTTT.

The rearrangement joins TRBV11-2 to TRBJ1-6; TRBD1 matches 9 bases. The trim removed 4 bases at V and 10 bases at J, leaving 11 bases unmatched. This CDR3 spans 16 amino acids. Germline V gene sequence: CDR1 SGHAT, CDR2 FQNNGV. Here the CDR3 reads CASSSISGQGDSPLHF. The CDR3 nucleotides read TGTGCCAGCAGCTCTATATCGGGACAGGGTGACTCACCCCTCCACTTT. The full variable domain, completed using reference TRBV11-2 and TRBJ1-6, is EAGVAQSPRYKIIEKRQSVAFWCNPISGHATLYWYQQILGQGPKLLIQFQNNGVVDDSQLPKDRFSAERLKGVDSTLKIQPAKLEDSAVYLCASSSISGQGDSPLHFGNGTRLTVT.

The chain has TRBV7-2 and TRBJ2-5; D is uncertain. The CDR3 has 15 amino acids. Germline CDR1 is SGHTA and CDR2 is FQGNSA. V lost 1 base, J lost 1 base, and 10 bases lay in between. The CDR3 DNA sequence: TGTGCCAGCAGCTTAGTCCCTAGAAGCCAAGAGACCCAGTACTTC. Translating it yields CASSLVPRSQETQYF.

The chain couples TRBV9 to TRBJ1-1; D is ambiguous. V was shortened by 0 bases and J by 4 bases, with 13 bases between the two germline ends. Per the germline V gene, CDR1 is SGDLS and CDR2 is YYNGEE. There are 15 residues in the CDR3. This CDR3 reads CASSVEIGISTEAFF. For the CDR3, the DNA is TGTGCCAGCAGCGTAGAAATAGGTATATCCACTGAAGCTTTCTTT.

The chain has TRBV7-9 and TRBJ1-5; D not resolved. There are 13 residues in the CDR3. Germline CDR1 SEHNR, CDR2 FQNEAQ (reference sequence). V was shortened by 1 base and J by 11 bases, with 12 bases between the two germline ends. CDR3 loop: CASSLDPTGSQHF. The DNA of the CDR3 is TGTGCCAGCAGCTTAGATCCGACGGGGTCCCAGCATTTT.

This clone was seen a few times. The chain uses TRBV7-3 and TRBJ1-2; TRBD1 matches 8 bases. Germline lookup yields CDR1 SGHTA and CDR2 FQGTGA. J was trimmed by 8 bases and V by 4 bases; bases with no gene match: 6. This CDR3 has 13 amino acids. The CDR3 reads CASSSGQGAGYTF. Here the CDR3 DNA reads TGTGCCAGCAGCTCCGGACAGGGAGCCGGCTACACCTTC.

There are a few counts of this clone. The chain carries TRBV9 and TRBJ2-7; tentatively, D is TRBD1 or TRBD2 (5 bases each). The CDR3 is 15 residues long. V shed 4 bases and J shed 1 base, with 15 bases lying between them. Germline CDR1 SGDLS, CDR2 YYNGEE. The DNA for the CDR3 is TGTGCCAGCAGCCCCCGCCGGGACGGATCCTACGAGCAGTACTTC. Amino acids: CASSPRRDGSYEQYF. Drawing the rest from reference TRBV9 and TRBJ2-7, the complete variable domain is DSGVTQTPKHLITATGQRVTLRCSPRSGDLSVYWYQQSLDQGLQFLIQYYNGEERAKGNILERFSAQQFPDLHSELNLSSLELGDSALYFCASSPRRDGSYEQYFGPGTRLTVT.